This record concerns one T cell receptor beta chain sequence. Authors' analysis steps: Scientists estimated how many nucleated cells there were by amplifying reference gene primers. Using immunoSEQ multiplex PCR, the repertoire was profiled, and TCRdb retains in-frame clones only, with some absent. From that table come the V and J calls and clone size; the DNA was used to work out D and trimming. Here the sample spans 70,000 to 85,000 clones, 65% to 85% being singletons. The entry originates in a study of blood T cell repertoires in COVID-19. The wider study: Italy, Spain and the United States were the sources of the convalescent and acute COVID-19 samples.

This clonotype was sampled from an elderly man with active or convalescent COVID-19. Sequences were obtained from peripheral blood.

DNA for the CDR3: TGTGCCAGCAGTTACGGGACAGGGTTTGGAAACACCATATATTTT. Translation gives CASSYGTGFGNTIYF. The rearrangement links TRBV6-6 to TRBJ1-3, with 9 bases that match TRBD1. The CDR3 runs to 15 residues. Trimming removed 2 bases from V and 3 bases from J; junction bases left unmatched: 2. CDR1 is MNHNY and CDR2 is SVGAGI in the germline V gene (reference sequence).